The rows below give T cell receptor beta chains drawn from one sample of a study of shared clonotypes between healthy human individuals. Clones were sequenced by immunoSEQ multiplex PCR, and TCRdb holds only the in-frame ones, with some missing. Altogether about 470,000 clones are present, around 79% being singletons, with the ten largest covering less than 15%. Sequenced sample: PBMCs. Receptors originate from a woman aged 40-49 years in good health. Some clones in this sample may be carry-over from other donors' samples. CDR3s leave out the opening cysteine and the closing phenylalanine or tryptophan. Rows may omit the clone size; those that give it use once, few, many or a size class.

V	size	J	CDR3
TRBV5-4	-	TRBJ2-7	ASSYGLALAGEQY
TRBV5-4	once	TRBJ1-2	ASSPGGTYYGYT
TRBV6-4	-	TRBJ2-7	ASSESQGAFEQY
TRBV6-1	-	TRBJ2-3	ASSEAGGEDTQY
TRBV5-1	-	TRBJ2-3	ASSLGLDTDTQY
TRBV18	few	TRBJ1-1	ASSPAGAGTEAF
TRBV18	-	-	ASSPVIDFYEQY
TRBV29-1	-	TRBJ2-5	SVGSGQETQY
TRBV4-1	once	TRBJ1-2	ASSQTGTSNYGYT
TRBV9	-	TRBJ1-1	ASSPGWALNTEAF
TRBV28	-	TRBJ1-6	ASSLKGFRRISPLH
TRBV7-8	-	TRBJ2-5	ASSQGQHQETQY
TRBV19	once	TRBJ2-3	ASSMSRGGTGSTDTQY
TRBV5-1	-	TRBJ1-1	ASSPTGQANTEAF
TRBV19	-	TRBJ2-7	ASSIASGGTYEQY
TRBV11-2	-	TRBJ2-2	ASSGAAFNTGELF
TRBV10-2	-	TRBJ2-5	AIAVGTGGVETQY
TRBV27	-	TRBJ1-1	ASSFSSGNTEAF
TRBV5-6	many	TRBJ2-5	ASSPVGRVQETQY
TRBV28	-	TRBJ1-1	ASSWAGRFTQAF
TRBV15	-	TRBJ2-7	ATSRDRGYEQY
TRBV4-1	-	TRBJ2-5	ASSHQGGRETQY
TRBV30	-	TRBJ2-3	AWAPGLGTDTQY
TRBV11-3	-	TRBJ2-3	ASSPTSGTDTQY
TRBV11-1	-	TRBJ2-2	ASSSQGHPNTGELF
TRBV6-1	-	TRBJ1-5	ASTDGWGNQPQH
TRBV19	-	TRBJ1-2	ASRRLTGYGYT
TRBV5-1	-	TRBJ2-3	ASSASSDGTDTQY
TRBV19	-	TRBJ2-1	ASSIPGQGSVGEQF
TRBV7-9	-	TRBJ2-7	ASSSRTSGRVNYEQY
TRBV11-2	few	TRBJ2-1	ASSPRTTALPGNEQF
TRBV5-1	-	TRBJ2-2	ASSPNPGGSGELF
TRBV5-8	-	TRBJ2-7	ASSKTGPGYEQY
TRBV11-2	once	TRBJ2-5	ASSLAGAAQETQY
TRBV5-5	once	TRBJ2-1	ASSFSGEEGREQF
TRBV4-1	-	TRBJ2-1	ASSPTGYDYNEQF
TRBV30	-	TRBJ2-3	AWSAGTSFY
TRBV10-3	-	TRBJ2-3	AISELHPNQGDTQY
TRBV29-1	-	TRBJ2-7	SVEITYEQY
TRBV11-2	-	TRBJ1-3	ASSHPGGGNTIY
TRBV29-1	once	TRBJ1-1	SVEGRLNTEAF
TRBV30	few	TRBJ1-2	AWSRLEDYGYT
TRBV21-1	-	TRBJ1-5	ASSRGRSQKNQPQH
TRBV27	-	TRBJ1-5	AITPGLGNQPQH